These T cell receptor beta chains were read from a single sample in a study of T cell repertoires in cytomegalovirus infection. These receptors have no identified antigens. TCRdb called the reads again in MiXCR, with one record for every CDR3 protein. The table lists 650,000 to 900,000 distinct CDR3 sequences, less than 35% of them singletons, with around 12% in the top ten. This sample comprised cultured CD8+ T cells from PBMCs, obtained from culture after CMV antigen stimulation. The receptors were gathered from a human donor in good health (CMV status not recorded). Some clones in this sample may be carry-over from other donors' samples. Both conserved end residues are part of each CDR3. The D gene is left open where the match is weak. Not all rows give a size; the values are once, few, many and, for expanded clones, a class.

>TRBV7-9|many|TRBJ2-1|TRBD1
TGTGCCAGCAGGGGGACAGGGGGCAATGAGCAGTTCTTC
CASRGTGGNEQFF
>TRBV6-1|few|TRBJ1-6|-
TGTGCCAGCAGTGAAGATACAGCAGAGAATTCACCCCTCCACTTT
CASSEDTAENSPLHF
>TRBV18|-|TRBJ2-7|TRBD2
TGTGCCAGCTCACACCCGGGGGGGGCCACCTACGAGCAGTACTTC
CASSHPGGATYEQYF
>TRBV7-6|-|TRBJ1-4|-
TGTGCCAGCAGTCGTCTCTTGGGGAAGGATGAAAAACTGTTTTTT
CASSRLLGKDEKLFF
>TRBV11-2|-|TRBJ2-1|-
TGTGCCAGCAGCTTATATTCACAGGGAGTTGAGCAGTTCTTC
CASSLYSQGVEQFF
>TRBV7-3|-|TRBJ1-1|-
TGTGCCAGCAGCTTAACGCCAGGGGCGTTCACTGAAGCTTTCTTT
CASSLTPGAFTEAFF
>TRBV7-2|many|TRBJ2-1|TRBD2
TGTGCCAGCAGCCTCACCGGGACTAGCGGGGACTATGAGCAGTTCTTC
CASSLTGTSGDYEQFF
>TRBV20-1|many|TRBJ1-3|-
TGCAGTGCTCCAGGGTCTAGCTCTGGAAACACCATATATTTT
CSAPGSSSGNTIYF
>TRBV6-6|few|TRBJ1-4|-
TGTGCCAGCAGTTACTCTTGGGATAATGAAAAACTGTTTTTT
CASSYSWDNEKLFF
>TRBV4-2|few|TRBJ1-2|TRBD1
TGTGCCAGCAGCCGGGACCGGGACAGTTGGGACCCGTATGGCTACACCTTC
CASSRDRDSWDPYGYTF
>TRBV27|-|TRBJ2-7|-
TGTGCCAGCAGCCCTCAGGTCCTCTGGGGCTCCTACGAGCAGTACTTC
CASSPQVLWGSYEQYF
>TRBV27|few|TRBJ2-1|TRBD1
TGTGCCAGCAGGACACTTACAGGGGGCCTTACCCTGAGCTCCTACAATGAGCAGTTCTTC
CASRTLTGGLTLSSYNEQFF
>TRBV5-6|many|TRBJ2-1|-
TGTGCCAGCAGCAAGGAACCCCGGCTCCACCCCATTAATGAGCAGTTCTTC
CASSKEPRLHPINEQFF
>TRBV5-5|-|TRBJ2-2|-
TGTGCCAGCAGCTTGGAGTGGGAGAACACCGGGGAGCTGTTTTTT
CASSLEWENTGELFF
>TRBV29-1|-|TRBJ1-2|-
TGCAGCGTTGATCATGGAGGGGAGAACTATGGCTACACCTTC
CSVDHGGENYGYTF
>TRBV7-2|-|TRBJ1-2|-
TGTGCCAGCTGGGGAGGACTCGATCGCTACACCTTC
CASWGGLDRYTF
>TRBV7-2|few|TRBJ2-3|TRBD1
TGTGCCAGCAGCTCCGGGACAGGGGGCCTAGCAGATACGCAGTATTTT
CASSSGTGGLADTQYF
>TRBV10-3|-|TRBJ1-2|TRBD1
TGTGCCATCAGGATAGGGACAGAGAAACACTATGGCTACACCTTC
CAIRIGTEKHYGYTF
>TRBV20-1|-|TRBJ2-3|-
TGCAGTGCTACCTCCCCCAGGGAGGCCACAGATACGCAGTATTTT
CSATSPREATDTQYF
>TRBV2|-|TRBJ1-1|-
TGTGCCGGACGACAGCGATTAATGAACACTGAAGCTTTCTTT
CAGRQRLMNTEAFF
>TRBV12-3/TRBV12-4|-|TRBJ1-5|-
TGTGCCAGCAGTTTAGCCAGCCTCTGGGAGCCCCAGCATTTT
CASSLASLWEPQHF
>TRBV6-2/TRBV6-3|few|TRBJ2-3|-
TGTGCCAGCAGTCCCGACGGGCATACGCAGTATTTT
CASSPDGHTQYF
>TRBV7-2|-|TRBJ1-2|-
TGTGCCAGCAGCTTATCGTCCCTGGATGGCTACACCTTC
CASSLSSLDGYTF
>TRBV7-4|-|TRBJ2-5|TRBD2
TGTGCCAGCAAAACGGGGGGCCAAGAGACCCAGTACTTC
CASKTGGQETQYF
>TRBV19|-|TRBJ2-1|TRBD2
TGTGCCAGTAGTATTTTGGGAGGGACCTACAATGAGCAGTTCTTC
CASSILGGTYNEQFF
>TRBV19|-|TRBJ2-4|TRBD1
TGTGCCAGTAGCTGGGGGACAGGGAACATTCAGTACTTC
CASSWGTGNIQYF
>TRBV27|few|TRBJ1-5|-
TGTGCCAGCAGTTTTAGGGGGAAAAGCAATCAGCCCCAGCATTTT
CASSFRGKSNQPQHF
>TRBV27|few|TRBJ1-3|-
TGTGCCAGCAGTCCCGGGACAAACTATAATATTGGAAACACCATATATTTT
CASSPGTNYNIGNTIYF
>TRBV4-1|-|TRBJ2-3|-
TGCGCCAGCAGCCAAGACCCAGGGCCCGCCACAGATACGCAGTATTTT
CASSQDPGPATDTQYF
>TRBV7-6|few|TRBJ2-3|TRBD2
TGTGCCAGCGGGTCGCTAGCGGGGGGGCGGAACACAGATACGCAGTATTTT
CASGSLAGGRNTDTQYF
>TRBV6-8|-|TRBJ1-1|-
TGTGCCAACAGCCCCAAGGGATTTCGAATGATTGAAGCTTTCTTT
CANSPKGFRMIEAFF
>TRBV28|few|TRBJ2-5|TRBD2
TGTGCCAGCAATTCGTACCTTCGAGGGGCGGGGGGGCCCCCAGAGACCCAGTACTTC
CASNSYLRGAGGPPETQYF
>TRBV12-3/TRBV12-4|many|TRBJ2-1|-
TGTGCCAGCACGAAGGGGGGCAACTCCTACAATGAGCAGTTCTTC
CASTKGGNSYNEQFF
>TRBV12-3/TRBV12-4|few|TRBJ1-5|-
TGTGCCAGCAGCTACGGGGGGGGGCGGGAGCCCCAGCATTTT
CASSYGGGREPQHF
>TRBV27|-|TRBJ2-7|TRBD2
TGTGCCAGCACCGGGAGGGGCTGGGACGAGCAGTACTTC
CASTGRGWDEQYF
>TRBV20-1|-|TRBJ1-1|-
TGCAGTGCTAGTCAGGTTGAAGCTTTCTTT
CSASQVEAFF
>TRBV12-5|-|TRBJ2-1|-
TGTGCTAGTGGTTTGTGGGACGAGGGGATCAATGAGCAGTTCTTC
CASGLWDEGINEQFF
>TRBV25-1|many|TRBJ1-1|-
TGTGCCAGCAGTGAAGAGAGAAAAGCTTTCTTT
CASSEERKAFF
>TRBV29-1|-|TRBJ2-7|TRBD1
TGCAGCGTTGAACAGGACAGGCCTTACGAGCAGTACTTC
CSVEQDRPYEQYF
>TRBV7-8|many|TRBJ1-4|-
TGTGCCAGCAGCCGAGACGGACTCGGGGATGAAAAACTGTTTTTT
CASSRDGLGDEKLFF
>TRBV7-2|many|TRBJ2-3|TRBD2
TGTGCCAGCAGCCTACCGGGACTAGCGGGGGGGGGAGATACGCAGTATTTT
CASSLPGLAGGGDTQYF
>TRBV19|-|TRBJ1-1|-
TGTGCCAGTAGTATAATGGATAGTTGGACTGAAGCTTTCTTT
CASSIMDSWTEAFF
>TRBV27|few|TRBJ1-5|-
TGTGCCAGCAGTACCTGGGCCGGAGAGCCCCAGCATTTT
CASSTWAGEPQHF
>TRBV9|few|TRBJ2-3|TRBD2
TGTGCCAGCAGCCCCCGTAGCGGGGGGGCGGCAGATACGCAGTATTTT
CASSPRSGGAADTQYF
>TRBV9|-|TRBJ2-1|-
TGTGCCAGTCAGCGAGGCAATGAGCAGTTCTTC
CASQRGNEQFF
>TRBV20-1|-|TRBJ2-1|-
TGCAGTGCTAGAGATTTATTAGGGTTTGGAGATGAGCAGTTCTTC
CSARDLLGFGDEQFF
>TRBV27|-|TRBJ2-3|-
TGTGCCAGCAGTTTAAGTTCGGTCGATACGCAGTATTTT
CASSLSSVDTQYF
>TRBV7-9|-|TRBJ1-5|TRBD1
TGTGCCAGCAGCTTCGGACAGGGGTATAGCAATCAGCCCCAGCATTTT
CASSFGQGYSNQPQHF
>TRBV6-1|-|TRBJ2-5|TRBD2
TGTGCCAGCAGTCCCTCGGCGGTAGCGGGGGCGCTTATTGGAGAGACCCAGTACTTC
CASSPSAVAGALIGETQYF
>TRBV19|few|TRBJ2-1|-
TGTGCCAGTAGTATAAGATCAGGGAAGCGGGAGCAGTTCTTC
CASSIRSGKREQFF
>TRBV6-4|-|TRBJ1-6|-
TGTGCCAGCAGTGACAGGGATAATTCACCCCTCCACTTT
CASSDRDNSPLHF
>TRBV5-5|once|TRBJ1-5|-
TGTGCCAGCAGCTTAAATTACCAGGCACGTAATCAGCCCCAGCATTTT
CASSLNYQARNQPQHF
>TRBV6-6|-|TRBJ1-3|-
TGTGCCAGCAGTTACTCGTATTTTGGCGACTCTGGAAACACCATATATTTT
CASSYSYFGDSGNTIYF
>TRBV19|few|TRBJ2-1|TRBD1
TGTGCCAGTAGTATAGGTTCAGGGGGCTTCGTGAATGAGCAGTTCTTC
CASSIGSGGFVNEQFF
>TRBV12-3/TRBV12-4|few|TRBJ2-7|TRBD2
TGTGCCAGCAGTTTAACAAGCGGGGTCGAGCAGTACTTC
CASSLTSGVEQYF